This T cell receptor (beta chain) was observed in a study of radiation and T cells in renal cell carcinoma. Whole-study findings and limits: From baseline, blood top tumor clonotypes peaked at 2 weeks post-radiation.

This clone was seen just once. What it binds is not known. The time point was: blood 2 weeks post-SBRT. Described treatment: 15 Gy SBRT to primary tumor, nephrectomy 4 weeks later. Blood was sampled at baseline, 2 weeks and 4 weeks after SBRT. The tumor was a clear cell renal cell carcinoma. This CDR3 is built from 15 residues. CDR1 and CDR2 from the germline V gene are MNHNY and SVGAGI (reference sequence). Trimming took 2 bases from V and 2 from J, leaving 13 bases between them. The data were produced by immunoSEQ multiplex PCR, yet TCRdb's version contains in-frame clones alone and is incomplete. The sample holds 150,000 to 160,000 clones, over 80% seen once.

The starting material was blood, obtained from a patient whose treatment included radiotherapy and nephrectomy. The receptor's source is a woman in her forties or fifties with renal cell carcinoma. V is TRBV6-6 and J is TRBJ2-7, with a possible D match to TRBD2 (5 bases). In DNA form, the CDR3 reads TGTGCCAGCAGTTACGGTTCCGGGAATACCTACGAGCAGTACTTC. It encodes CASSYGSGNTYEQYF.